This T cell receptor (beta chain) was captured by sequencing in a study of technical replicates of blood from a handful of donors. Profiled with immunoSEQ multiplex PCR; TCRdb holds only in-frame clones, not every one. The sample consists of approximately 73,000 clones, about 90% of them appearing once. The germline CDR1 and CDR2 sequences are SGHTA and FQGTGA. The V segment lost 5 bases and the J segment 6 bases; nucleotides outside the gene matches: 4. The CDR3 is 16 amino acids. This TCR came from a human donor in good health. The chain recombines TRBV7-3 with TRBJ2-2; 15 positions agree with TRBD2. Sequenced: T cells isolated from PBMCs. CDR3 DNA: TGTGCCAGCAGCAAGGGACTAGCGGGAGGATCCGGGGAGCTGTTTTTT. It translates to CASSKGLAGGSGELFF. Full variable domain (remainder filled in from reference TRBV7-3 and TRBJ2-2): GAGVSQTPSNKVTEKGKYVELRCDPISGHTALYWYRQSLGQGPEFLIYFQGTGAADDSGLPNDRFFAVRPEGSVSTLKIQRTERGDSAVYLCASSKGLAGGSGELFFGEGSRLTVL.